This T cell receptor beta chain was profiled in a study of T-cell reconstitution after alpha-beta-depleted transplantation in children. Trimming left V 10 bases short and J 4 bases short, with 14 bases between. This CDR3 region has 13 residues. Germline lookup yields CDR1 MNHNS and CDR2 SASEGT. Whole-study findings and limits: Where alpha-beta T cells came from about two months after transplant was reportedly several hundred expanded graft clones. At day 60, the high TCRbeta diversity found in some patients originated from recipient T cells and thymic progenitors that had survived. The authors attributed T-cell counts and diversity one year after transplant mostly to newly produced T cells.

Unique molecular identifiers were incorporated during preparation of the TCRbeta library. TCRdb re-called the PCR reads with MiXCR, one entry per CDR3 protein. This sample carries about 460,000 distinct CDR3 sequences, about 10% of them seen once, and the ten largest clones take around 2.2%. Concerning this clonotype itself: What it recognizes is unknown.

The receptor was isolated from a child aged 2 to 10 with inherited bone marrow failure, due to receive a stem cell transplant. The chain uses TRBV6-1 and TRBJ2-1; D is possibly TRBD1 (6 bases). The starting material was PBMCs, obtained before TCRalphabeta/CD19-depleted stem cell transplant. In DNA, the CDR3 is TGTGCCACCAAAGGGGGATCTTACAATGAGCAGTTCTTC. Its translation: CATKGGSYNEQFF.